Listed below are T cell receptor beta chains from one sample, sequenced in a study of cytomegalovirus exposure and HLA in healthy donors. Using immunoSEQ multiplex PCR, the repertoire was profiled, and TCRdb retains in-frame clones only, with some absent. This table has 100,000 to 150,000 clones, more than 60% appearing once. The sample was PBMCs. These TCRs come from a woman in her 40s in good health and CMV-seropositive. Both conserved end residues are part of each CDR3. A D gene is named only where the DNA matches it firmly. The listing skips clone size in some rows; elsewhere it reads once, few, many or a size class.

j_call v_call clone_size d_call cdr3_nt cdr3_aa
TRBJ1-4 TRBV30 NA NA TGTGCCTGGAGTGTAAATGGGGCTGGGCGTCTGTTTTTT CAWSVNGAGRLFF
TRBJ1-4 TRBV14 NA NA TGTGCCAGCAGCCTTCGGACAAGAGAAAAACTGTTTTTT CASSLRTREKLFF
TRBJ2-5 TRBV12-5 NA TRBD1 TGTGCTAGTGGTTTGGGGACAGGAGGAGTGCGGACCCAGTACTTC CASGLGTGGVRTQYF
TRBJ2-5 TRBV27 NA NA TGTGCCAGCAGTTTTAACAGGGTACAAGAGACCCAGTACTTC CASSFNRVQETQYF
TRBJ2-7 TRBV2 NA TRBD1 TGTGCCAGCAGCGAGGACAGGGGGCGCGGGGAGCAGTACTTC CASSEDRGRGEQYF
TRBJ2-7 TRBV9 once NA TGTGCCAGCAGCGTGGGCTACTCCTACGAGCAGTACTTC CASSVGYSYEQYF
TRBJ2-7 TRBV30 NA NA TGTGCCTGGACCCAACCCCGGGACAACTCCTACGAGCAGTACTTC CAWTQPRDNSYEQYF
TRBJ2-7 TRBV7-9 few TRBD2 TGTGCCAGCAGCGCTAGCGGGTTGTACGAGCAGTACTTC CASSASGLYEQYF
TRBJ1-1 TRBV7-9 NA NA TGTGCCAGCAGCTTAGGTCCGGCGGGGAGCACTGAAGCTTTCTTT CASSLGPAGSTEAFF
TRBJ1-2 TRBV27 few NA TGTGCCAGCAGTTCGAGGGCCCTCTATGGCTACACCTTC CASSSRALYGYTF
TRBJ1-2 TRBV2 NA NA TGTGCCAGCAGTGAAGCGCTTCGGGGGAGCTATGGCTACACCTTC CASSEALRGSYGYTF
TRBJ1-5 TRBV19 NA NA TGTGCCAGTAGTATAGTGAGTCAGCCCCAGCATTTT CASSIVSQPQHF
TRBJ2-7 TRBV7-2 NA TRBD1 TGTGCCAGCAGCTCGCGGACAGGGGGAGGCGAGCAGTACTTC CASSSRTGGGEQYF
TRBJ1-5 TRBV6-5 few NA TGTGCCAGCGGCCGGGTGGCTAGCAATCAGCCCCAGCATTTT CASGRVASNQPQHF
TRBJ2-1 TRBV15 NA TRBD2 TGTGCCACCAGCAGAGTACTAGCGGGTGGTAATGAGCAGTTCTTC CATSRVLAGGNEQFF
TRBJ2-7 TRBV5-1 NA NA TGCGCCAGCAGCTTGCAGGGGCTCACCTACGAGCAGTACTTC CASSLQGLTYEQYF
TRBJ1-2 TRBV5-1 NA NA TGCGCCAGCAGCTTGGAACCAACAGGTGTCTATGGCTACACCTTC CASSLEPTGVYGYTF
TRBJ1-1 TRBV27 NA NA TGTGCCAGCAGTAGCCCCCCATTGAACACTGAAGCTTTCTTT CASSSPPLNTEAFF
TRBJ1-2 TRBV7-6 NA NA TGTGCCAGCAGCTTAAAATCCCGCGGGAGCGACTATGGCTACACCTTC CASSLKSRGSDYGYTF
TRBJ1-2 TRBV6-5 few NA TGTGCCAGCAGTCAGACAGGCCCCTATGGCTACACCTTC CASSQTGPYGYTF
TRBJ2-6 TRBV2 NA NA TGTGCCAGCGTACTAGGGGCCAACGTCCTGACTTTC CASVLGANVLTF
TRBJ2-3 TRBV5-4 NA NA TGTGCCACCTCTGTCAGGGGCGCAAGGAGCACAGATACGCAGTATTTT CATSVRGARSTDTQYF
TRBJ2-2 TRBV2 once TRBD1 TGTGCCAGCAGCTGGACAGGGCACACCGGGGAGCTGTTTTTT CASSWTGHTGELFF
TRBJ2-7 TRBV7-2 NA NA TGTGCCAGCAGCCAATCGGACAGCCGCCTTCAGCAGTACTTC CASSQSDSRLQQYF
TRBJ1-4 TRBV7-9 NA NA TGTGCCAGCAGCTTCGAAGGGGCTGGAGAAAAACTGTTTTTT CASSFEGAGEKLFF
TRBJ2-5 TRBV5-4 NA NA TGTGCCAGCAGCGTAGAAGAGACCCAGTACTTC CASSVEETQYF
TRBJ2-7 TRBV7-2 NA TRBD2 TGTGCCAGCAGCTTCGGAGTAGAACTAGCGGGAGGGCCAGGCGAGCAGTACTTC CASSFGVELAGGPGEQYF
TRBJ2-7 TRBV18 few TRBD2 TGTGCCAGCTCAGGGACTACCAACGAGCAGTACTTC CASSGTTNEQYF
TRBJ2-1 TRBV29-1 NA NA TGCAGCGCAAAAACGGGGGATATTGAGCAGTTCTTC CSAKTGDIEQFF
TRBJ2-1 TRBV7-2 NA TRBD2 TGTGCCAGCAGCGTCGGGAGGGCCTCCTACAATGAGCAGTTCTTC CASSVGRASYNEQFF
TRBJ1-6 TRBV6-5 NA TRBD1 TGTGCCAGCGGCCTGGACAGGGAGACATCACCCCTCCACTTT CASGLDRETSPLHF
TRBJ1-4 TRBV11-1 NA NA TGTGCCAGCAGCCCCGGTGTGGTCGGGGAAAAACTGTTTTTT CASSPGVVGEKLFF
TRBJ2-7 TRBV6-6 NA TRBD2 TGTGCCAGCAGTTACGGGACTAGCGGCTACGAGCAGTACTTC CASSYGTSGYEQYF
TRBJ1-3 TRBV6-6 once NA TGTGCCAGCAGTTACGGGGGGGGGTCCGGAAACACCATATATTTT CASSYGGGSGNTIYF
TRBJ2-7 TRBV28 NA NA TGTGCCAGCAGTTTCCCCGGGTACGAGCAGTACTTC CASSFPGYEQYF
TRBJ1-5 TRBV4-2 NA NA TGTGCCAGCAGCCAAGAGAATGCGGTAAGCAATCAGCCCCAGCATTTT CASSQENAVSNQPQHF
TRBJ2-7 TRBV7-9 once TRBD2 TGTGCCAGCAGCTTACTAGCGGGTTACGAGCAGTACTTC CASSLLAGYEQYF
TRBJ1-2 TRBV30 NA TRBD1 TGTGCCTGGAGGGTCACCGGGACAGGGCCCGGCTACACCTTC CAWRVTGTGPGYTF
TRBJ2-5 TRBV7-7 NA TRBD1 TGTGCTAGCAGCCCGCGGACAGGGGGCGACGGGACCCAGTACTTC CASSPRTGGDGTQYF
TRBJ2-2 TRBV27 NA TRBD2 TGTGCCAGCGCTGGGTGGGGACTAGCAAGGAACACCGGGGAGCTGTTTTTT CASAGWGLARNTGELFF
TRBJ2-7 TRBV2 few NA TGTGCCAGCAGTGCGGGGGGCCCCTACGAGCAGTACTTC CASSAGGPYEQYF
TRBJ2-7 TRBV19 NA TRBD1 TGTGCCAGTAGTAGGACAGGAGATTACGAGCAGTACTTC CASSRTGDYEQYF
TRBJ2-2 TRBV4-1 NA NA TGCGCCAGCAGCCAAGATAGGAGTGGGGCCCCAGGTTCCGGGGAGCTGTTTTTT CASSQDRSGAPGSGELFF
TRBJ2-3 TRBV7-9 NA TRBD2 TGTGCCAGCAGCTTAGGAGAGCTAGCGGGAGTCTGGGATACGCAGTATTTT CASSLGELAGVWDTQYF
TRBJ2-1 TRBV29-1 NA NA TGCAGCGTTCGCGTGCGGAGCCACTCCCTGGGGCATGAGCAGTTCTTC CSVRVRSHSLGHEQFF
TRBJ2-1 TRBV18 NA NA TGTGCCAGCTCACCACTTCTGTCGGAGAGGTCATCCTACAATGAGCAGTTCTTC CASSPLLSERSSYNEQFF
TRBJ1-6 TRBV6-1 NA NA TGTGCCAGCAGTGAAGCCCTATCTAATTCACCCCTCCACTTT CASSEALSNSPLHF
TRBJ1-6 TRBV5-6 NA TRBD1 TGTGCCAGCAGCTTTTATGCAGGGGGCTCTTCGAATTCACCCCTCCACTTT CASSFYAGGSSNSPLHF
TRBJ2-5 TRBV7-3 NA NA TGTGCCAGCAGCCAGGGAAAGACCCAGTACTTC CASSQGKTQYF
TRBJ2-3 TRBV5-4 NA NA TGTGCCAGCAGCCCGGGGAGTGGGATCACAGATACGCAGTATTTT CASSPGSGITDTQYF
TRBJ2-3 TRBV5-1 NA TRBD2 TGCGCCAGCAGCTTGGAGCGGGGTGCAGATACGCAGTATTTT CASSLERGADTQYF
TRBJ1-4 TRBV9 NA NA TGTGCCAGCAGCTTCGGACAGACAAATGAAAAACTGTTTTTT CASSFGQTNEKLFF